The sequence of this T cell receptor (beta chain) was determined in a study of blood T cell repertoires in COVID-19. This clone was detected only once. This table comes from immunoSEQ multiplex PCR, and its TCRdb copy is limited to in-frame clones, with some not included. Of 150,000 to 200,000 clones in the sample, roughly 82% were seen once. Looked up from germline, CDR1 is KGHDR and CDR2 is SFDVKD. V lost 7 bases, J lost 6 bases, and 15 bases lay in between. The CDR3 contains 13 residues. Self-reported history from a screening survey and questionnaire set each donor's cohort. The sample taken for sequencing was PBMCs or T cells enriched from blood (not recorded which). The chain joins TRBV24-1 to TRBJ2-7; the D gene is possibly TRBD1 (6 bases). This receptor was obtained from a man aged 50-59 years who had recovered from COVID-19. This CDR3 reads CATSGTPTGEQYF. The CDR3 DNA is TGTGCCACCAGCGGGACACCGACCGGCGAGCAGTACTTC.